This TCR beta chain was sequenced in a study of CD8 T cells in ankylosing spondylitis. Notes on the study in general: In reactive arthritis synovial fluid and blood, some motif variants had been reported before. The authors found the disease-linked clones to be CD8+ and relatively rare in peripheral blood. Disease-linked clones reportedly showed significant enrichment in matched ankylosing spondylitis synovial fluid.

This clonotype was counted at least ten times. Antigen specificity is unknown. Library preparation for TCR beta used quantitative 5'-RACE with molecular barcodes. TCRdb fed the 5' RACE reads into MiXCR, producing one record per CDR3 protein. The data contain tens of thousands of distinct CDR3 sequences, less than 4% of them singletons. Germline assignment: CDR1 SGDLS and CDR2 YYNGEE. The trim removed 0 bases at V and 5 bases at J, leaving 4 bases unmatched. CDR3 length equals 14 residues. The specimen sequenced was blood, either unsorted or a sorted T cell fraction (not recorded which). V and J are TRBV9 and TRBJ2-5; 7 positions match TRBD1. The receptor's source is a male donor with ankylosing spondylitis or in good health (not recorded which). The CDR3 DNA reads as TGTGCCAGCAGCGTAGGGGTCAGGGGGGAGACCCAGTACTTC. This codes for CASSVGVRGETQYF.